This TCR beta chain was identified during a study of post-analysis software for immune sequencing data. Findings and limits, study-wide: Strong co-clustering by F measure linked samples that shared a preparation batch. In multiple sclerosis, normalized Chao1 diversity was significantly below that of controls.

Each TCR beta cDNA library carried unique molecular identifiers. TCRdb called the PCR reads again in MiXCR, with one record for every CDR3 protein. Of roughly 540,000 distinct CDR3 sequences detected, about a third appear once; the ten largest clones hold under 7%. In this sample, this clonotype turned up a few times. What it binds is not known. This TCR was recovered from a girl between 2 and 17 years old with multiple sclerosis. The source material was blood.

The CDR3: CASSQRQGFGYTF. The CDR3 region has the DNA TGTGCCAGCAGCCAACGGCAGGGGTTTGGCTACACCTTC. The rearrangement joins TRBV3-1 to TRBJ1-2; the D gene is possibly TRBD1 (6 bases). The CDR3 length is 13 residues. V was clipped by 2 bases and J by 7 bases, with 11 bases between them. Germline values: CDR1 LGHDT, CDR2 YNNKEL (reference sequence). The variable domain in full, with the rest retrieved from reference TRBV3-1 and TRBJ1-2, is DTAVSQTPKYLVTQMGNDKSIKCEQNLGHDTMYWYKQDSKKFLKIMFSYNNKELIINETVPNRFSPKSPDKAHLNLHINSLELGDSAVYFCASSQRQGFGYTFGSGTRLTVV.